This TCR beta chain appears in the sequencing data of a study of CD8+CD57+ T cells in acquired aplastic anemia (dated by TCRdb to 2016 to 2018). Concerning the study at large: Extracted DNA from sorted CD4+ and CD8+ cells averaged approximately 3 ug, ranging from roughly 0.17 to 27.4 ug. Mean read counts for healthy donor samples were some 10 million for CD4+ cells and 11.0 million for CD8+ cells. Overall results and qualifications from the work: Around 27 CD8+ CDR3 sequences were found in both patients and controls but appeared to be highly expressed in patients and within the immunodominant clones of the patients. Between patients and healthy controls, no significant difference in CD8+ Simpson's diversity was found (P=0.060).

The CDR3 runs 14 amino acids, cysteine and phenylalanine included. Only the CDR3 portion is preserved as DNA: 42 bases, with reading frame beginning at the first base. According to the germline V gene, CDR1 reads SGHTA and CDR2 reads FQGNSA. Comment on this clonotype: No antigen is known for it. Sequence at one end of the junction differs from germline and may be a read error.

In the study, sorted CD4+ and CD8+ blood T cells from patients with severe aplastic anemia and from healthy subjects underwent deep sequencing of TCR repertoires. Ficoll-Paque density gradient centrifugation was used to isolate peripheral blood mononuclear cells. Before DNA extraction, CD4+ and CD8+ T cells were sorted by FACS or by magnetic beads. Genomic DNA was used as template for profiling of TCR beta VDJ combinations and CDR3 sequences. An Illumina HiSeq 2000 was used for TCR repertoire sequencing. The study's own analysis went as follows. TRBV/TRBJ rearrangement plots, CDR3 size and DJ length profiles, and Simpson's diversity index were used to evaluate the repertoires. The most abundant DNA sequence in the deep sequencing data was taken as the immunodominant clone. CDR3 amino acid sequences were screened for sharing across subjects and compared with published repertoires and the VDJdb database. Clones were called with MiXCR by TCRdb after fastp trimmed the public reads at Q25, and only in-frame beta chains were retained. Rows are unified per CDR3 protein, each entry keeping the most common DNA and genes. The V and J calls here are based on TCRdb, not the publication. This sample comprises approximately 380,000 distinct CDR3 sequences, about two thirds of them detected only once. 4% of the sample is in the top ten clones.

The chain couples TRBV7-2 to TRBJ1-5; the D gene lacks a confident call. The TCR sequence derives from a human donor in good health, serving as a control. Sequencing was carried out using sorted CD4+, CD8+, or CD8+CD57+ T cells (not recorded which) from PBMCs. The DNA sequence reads TGCGCCAGCAGCTTGCGTGGGAACAATCAGCCCCAGCATTTT. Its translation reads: CASSLRGNNQPQHF.